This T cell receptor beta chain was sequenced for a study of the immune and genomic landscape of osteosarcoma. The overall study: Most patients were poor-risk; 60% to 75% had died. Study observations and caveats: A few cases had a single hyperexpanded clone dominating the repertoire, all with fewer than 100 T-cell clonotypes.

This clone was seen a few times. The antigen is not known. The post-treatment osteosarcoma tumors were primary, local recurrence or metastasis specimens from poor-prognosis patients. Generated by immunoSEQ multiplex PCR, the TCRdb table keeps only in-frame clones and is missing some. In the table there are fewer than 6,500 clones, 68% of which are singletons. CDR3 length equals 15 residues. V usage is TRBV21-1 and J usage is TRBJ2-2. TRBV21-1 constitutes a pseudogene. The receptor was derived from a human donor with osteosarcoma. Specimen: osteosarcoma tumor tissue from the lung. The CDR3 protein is CASSKVDPNTGELFF. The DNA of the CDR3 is TGTGCCAGCAGCAAAGTCGACCCGAACACCGGGGAGCTGTTTTTT.